One sample yielded the 16 T cell receptor beta chains listed below, sequenced in a study of cytomegalovirus exposure and HLA in healthy donors (TCRdb year 2017). The library was produced with the immunoSEQ multiplex PCR assay. For the multiplex PCR, a mixture combining 60 forward primers for TCR Vbeta segments and 13 reverse primers for TCR Jbeta segments was used. Sourced from immuneACCESS, this table was stored by TCRdb with only in-frame sequences that have V and J called. A share of the clones is absent; for the studies checked, an unresolved V gene accounts for under half, and the remainder has no known explanation. Within this sample are 170,000 or so clones, with less than 85% of them counted one time only. The leading ten clones occupy 4% to 6% of the sample. The material sequenced was PBMCs. Receptors originate from a man between 18 and 29 years old in good health and CMV-seronegative.

The rearrangement links TRBV7-2 to TRBJ1-4; D remains unclear. The CDR3 is 14 residues long. Trimming pared 4 bases from V and 8 bases from J, leaving 14 bases between. Germline CDR1 and CDR2: SGHTA and FQGNSA. DNA of the CDR3: TGTGCCAGCAGCTATACAGAAAGGGAGGAAAAACTGTTTTTT. Its translation is CASSYTEREEKLFF.

CDR3 region: CAISESGNTDTQYF. CDR3 coding DNA: TGTGCCATCAGTGAGTCGGGCAACACAGATACGCAGTATTTT. The J gene is TRBJ2-3, the V gene TRBV10-3, with unresolved D. The CDR3 extends over 14 amino acids. V shed 0 bases and J shed 2 bases, with 6 bases lying between them. The germline V gene encodes CDR1 ENHRY and CDR2 SYGVKD.

This clone came up a few times. This chain uses TRBV7-9 with TRBJ2-7; D uncertain. The CDR3 totals 12 residues. Trimming cost V 6 bases and J 2 bases, with 8 bases left between them. The germline gives CDR1 SEHNR, CDR2 FQNEAQ (reference sequence). CDR3 sequence: CASSSSAYEQYF. CDR3 in DNA: TGTGCCAGCAGTTCCTCAGCCTACGAGCAGTACTTC.

V is TRBV5-4 and J is TRBJ2-1, with a possible D match to TRBD1 (5 bases). The V end was cut by 4 bases, the J end by 4 bases, with 12 bases between. Germline loops: CDR1 SGHNT, CDR2 YYREEE (reference sequence). This CDR3 has 14 amino acids. The CDR3 sequence: CASSTFDSYNEQFF. CDR3 in DNA: TGTGCCAGCAGCACCTTCGACAGTTACAATGAGCAGTTCTTC.

This chain connects TRBV6-1 to TRBJ1-1, with a weak D call TRBD1 (6 bases). CDR3 length: 15 residues. Germline V lookup: CDR1 MNHNS, CDR2 SASEGT. V lost 4 bases to trimming and J lost 1 base, with 13 bases between them. The CDR3 sequence is CASSVLSTGNTEAFF. The CDR3 DNA reads TGTGCCAGCAGTGTCCTATCGACAGGGAACACTGAAGCTTTCTTT.

The chain is built from TRBV19 and TRBJ1-4; D is unresolved. CDR1 and CDR2 (germline): LNHDA, SQIVND (reference sequence). The CDR3 has 15 amino acids. Trimming shortened V by 5 bases and J by 4 bases, and 14 bases separated the two germline ends. DNA for the CDR3: TGTGCCAGTAGTCCATGGGTCGACAATAATGAAAAACTGTTTTTT. Translation: CASSPWVDNNEKLFF.

J is TRBJ2-4 and V is TRBV25-1; D perhaps matches TRBD2 (5 bases). V dropped 7 bases and J dropped 3 bases, with 13 bases sitting between them. The CDR3 has 14 amino acids. The germline V gene encodes CDR1 MGHDK and CDR2 SYGVNS. CDR3 in DNA: TGTGCCAGCACCCCTCGAGGGTACAAAAACATTCAGTACTTC. Translating it yields CASTPRGYKNIQYF. Full variable domain (rest looked up from reference TRBV25-1 and TRBJ2-4): EADIYQTPRYLVIGTGKKITLECSQTMGHDKMYWYQQDPGMELHLIHYSYGVNSTEKGDLSSESTVSRIRTEHFPLTLESARPSHTSQYLCASTPRGYKNIQYFGAGTRLSVL.

The V call is TRBV29-1, the J call TRBJ2-5; weak D call: TRBD1 (6 bases). Germline CDR1 reads SQVTM; CDR2 reads ANQGSEA. This CDR3 spans 14 amino acids. V was shortened by 6 bases and J by 2 bases, with 16 bases between the two germline ends. CDR3 loop: CSVSGQRGQETQYF. Written as DNA, the CDR3 is TGCAGCGTCTCTGGACAGAGAGGGCAAGAGACCCAGTACTTC.

The J gene is TRBJ2-1, the V gene TRBV5-1, with TRBD2 identical over 8 bases. V dropped 7 bases and J dropped 7; count of bases not matched to a gene: 13. The CDR3 contains 15 residues. CDR1 SGHRS and CDR2 YFSETQ come from the germline V gene. DNA of the CDR3: TGCGCCAGCTCCCGGGAGGGGCAGATCCTTAATGAGCAGTTCTTC. It is translated as CASSREGQILNEQFF.

The chain combines TRBV7-9 with TRBJ1-5, with D unclear. Germline V gives CDR1 SEHNR, CDR2 FQNEAQ (reference sequence). V was pared by 5 bases and J by 3 bases, with 14 bases between. This CDR3 has 15 amino acids. The CDR3 bases are TGTGCCAGCAGCCCTGACTCAGCCGTCAATCAGCCCCAGCATTTT. This translates into CASSPDSAVNQPQHF.

This clone was seen a single time. This chain uses TRBV5-4 with TRBJ2-5; 7 nucleotides match TRBD1. The CDR3 runs to 13 residues. After removal of 4 bases from V and 6 bases from J, the junction contained 6 bases not matched to a gene. Germline assignment: CDR1 SGHNT and CDR2 YYREEE (reference sequence). The DNA for the CDR3 is TGTGCCAGCAGCCACGGACAGGTACAGACCCAGTACTTC. Amino acids: CASSHGQVQTQYF.

This clone was seen only once. The rearrangement links TRBV7-2 to TRBJ2-5; D is unclear. The length of the CDR3 is 12 residues. Germline-derived CDR1 and CDR2 are SGHTA and FQGNSA. Trimming stripped 6 bases from V and 5 bases from J, with 10 bases between. This CDR3 reads CASSQTRETQYF. Here the CDR3 DNA reads TGTGCCAGCAGTCAGACTCGGGAGACCCAGTACTTC.

This clone has a handful of counts. The chain employs TRBV6-5 and TRBJ2-7; 7 nucleotides align to TRBD1. Germline V lookup: CDR1 MNHEY, CDR2 SVGAGI. V gave up 5 bases and J gave up 11 bases; unmatched junction bases: 12. The CDR3 is 13 amino acids. As DNA, the CDR3 is TGTGCCAGCAGTCCCCGGGACAGTTCGCGGGAGTACTTC. As protein: CASSPRDSSREYF.

The CDR3 loop reads CASSPGTRSYNEQFF. Here the CDR3 DNA reads TGTGCCAGTAGTCCTGGGACACGAAGTTACAATGAGCAGTTCTTC. This chain joins TRBV19 and TRBJ2-1; TRBD1 might be the D (6 bases). This CDR3 is built from 15 residues. Germline assignment: CDR1 LNHDA and CDR2 SQIVND (reference sequence). Trimming took off 5 bases at V and 4 bases at J, with 15 bases between the two ends.

This clone was detected a few times. V and J are TRBV6-1 and TRBJ2-7; 9 bases align to TRBD1. Germline V CDR1 and CDR2: MNHNS, SASEGT. The CDR3 runs to 15 residues. V lost 7 bases and J lost 5; bases outside the gene matches: 12. CDR3 sequence: CASKMRGTGINEQYF. The CDR3 DNA is TGTGCCAGCAAAATGAGGGGGACAGGGATCAACGAGCAGTACTTC.

This chain joins TRBV5-1 and TRBJ2-7, with D possibly TRBD1 on 7 matching bases. This CDR3 contains 17 residues. Per germline, CDR1 SGHRS and CDR2 YFSETQ. Trimming left V 0 bases short and J 2 bases short, with 18 bases between. The chain's CDR3 is CASSLARGDPSTYEQYF. CDR3 nucleotide sequence: TGCGCCAGCAGCTTGGCCAGGGGGGACCCCTCTACCTACGAGCAGTACTTC.